The rows below give T cell receptor beta chains drawn from one sample of a study of somatic mutations in cytotoxic T cells in rheumatoid arthritis. The repertoire was sequenced with immunoSEQ multiplex PCR; TCRdb's copy has only in-frame clones and lacks some. The table includes 6,000 to 8,000 clones, roughly four fifths detected once. Sequenced material: CD8+ T cells sorted from blood. Source of these receptors: a woman aged 60-75 years in good health. Both conserved end residues are part of each CDR3. The D gene is left open where the match is weak. Clone size is stated in some rows and not others, as once, few, many or a class when expanded.

>TRBV4-1|few|.|TRBJ1-6
TGCGCCAGCAGCCCCCCCCACAGGGAAAATTCACCCCTCCACTTT
CASSPPHRENSPLHF
>TRBV2|.|TRBD2|TRBJ2-7
TGTGCCAGCAGTGAAGGGACTAGGCGGTACGAGCAGTACTTC
CASSEGTRRYEQYF
>TRBV21-1|.|.|TRBJ2-6
TGTGCCAGCCTCCGTCGGGGGTCTGGGGCCAACGTCCTGACTTTC
CASLRRGSGANVLTF
>TRBV5-5|.|.|TRBJ1-1
TGTGCCAGCAGTCCCCAGGGAAGTACTGAAGCTTTCTTT
CASSPQGSTEAFF
>TRBV9|.|.|TRBJ2-7
TGTGCCAGCAGCGTAGGTCAGGGGGGCACCTACGAGCAGTACTTC
CASSVGQGGTYEQYF
>TRBV12-5|.|.|TRBJ2-1
TGTGCTAGTGGTCAAAATGAGCAGTTCTTC
CASGQNEQFF
>TRBV5-1|.|.|TRBJ1-5
TGCGCCAGCAGCTTGGCCTTTAATCAGCCCCAGCATTTT
CASSLAFNQPQHF
>TRBV29-1|.|TRBD1|TRBJ2-7
TGCAGCGTTGTAGGGACAGGGAGGCGGGGGCAGTACTTC
CSVVGTGRRGQYF
>TRBV14|.|.|TRBJ2-7
TGTGCCAGCAGCCGCGACAGATACGAGCAGTACTTC
CASSRDRYEQYF
>TRBV27|.|.|TRBJ2-1
TGTGCCAGCAGTGAATCGCAGGGTGAGCAGTTCTTC
CASSESQGEQFF
>TRBV10-3|.|TRBD1|TRBJ1-1
TGTGCCATCAGTGAGTCCCGGACAGGGAACACTGAAGCTTTCTTT
CAISESRTGNTEAFF
>TRBV4-2|.|.|TRBJ2-7
TGTGCCAGCAGCCAAGGGAGTGGCTACGAGCAGTACTTC
CASSQGSGYEQYF
>TRBV7-6|.|TRBD1|TRBJ2-3
TGTGCCAGCAGCTCTAGTCTGACAGGGGTAGAGAGAGATACGCAGTATTTT
CASSSSLTGVERDTQYF
>TRBV9|.|TRBD2|TRBJ2-4
TGTGCCAGCAGCGTAGCGAGCGGGGGGGCCGGTGACATTCAGTACTTC
CASSVASGGAGDIQYF
>TRBV29-1|.|TRBD2|TRBJ2-3
TGCAGCGTTGAAGGGACTAGCGGGGTGGATACGCAGTATTTT
CSVEGTSGVDTQYF
>TRBV7-9|.|TRBD1|TRBJ2-1
TGTGCCAGCCTGCTAAGGGGGCGCGATTTGAATGAGCAGTTCTTC
CASLLRGRDLNEQFF
>TRBV6-6|.|.|TRBJ2-7
TGTGCCAGCAGTACGGGAACAGGGATCCGGCGATACGAGCAGTACTTC
CASSTGTGIRRYEQYF
>TRBV13|.|TRBD1|TRBJ1-2
TGTGCCAGCAGCCTCAAGGGACAGGGGTATGCCTATGGCTACACCTTC
CASSLKGQGYAYGYTF
>TRBV9|.|.|TRBJ2-1
TGTGCCAGCAGCATGGGAGGCAGGCTCGTCCACAATGAGCAGTTCTTC
CASSMGGRLVHNEQFF
>TRBV19|medium-sized|.|TRBJ1-5
TGTGCCAGTAGTACTTCAGGGGCTGGCCAGCCCCAGCATTTT
CASSTSGAGQPQHF
>TRBV7-6|.|.|TRBJ2-5
TGTGCCAGCAGCTTAATTGGGGGGATACAAGAGACCCAGTACTTC
CASSLIGGIQETQYF
>TRBV6-1|.|.|TRBJ2-7
TGTGCCAGCAGTGCCGACATGTTCTACGAGCAGTACTTC
CASSADMFYEQYF
>TRBV29-1|.|.|TRBJ2-2
TGCAGCGTTGAAGATCGGTGGACCGGGGAGCTGTTTTTT
CSVEDRWTGELFF
>TRBV27|.|TRBD1|TRBJ1-5
TGTGCCAGCAGTTTAGGGACAGGGGGGGATCAGCCCCAGCATTTT
CASSLGTGGDQPQHF
>TRBV30|once|TRBD1|TRBJ1-2
TGTGCCTGGAGTCCTACAGGGGGCCGGGGCTACACCTTC
CAWSPTGGRGYTF
>TRBV19|.|TRBD2|TRBJ2-1
TGTGCCAGTAGTGAGGAATCTGGGACTATAGAAACCTATCTGTACAATGAGCAGTTCTTC
CASSEESGTIETYLYNEQFF
>TRBV28|.|TRBD2|TRBJ2-1
TGTGCCAGCAGTTTCCTCGGGACTAGCGGGAAACCTGAGCAGTTCTTC
CASSFLGTSGKPEQFF
>TRBV4-2|.|.|TRBJ1-5
TGTGCCAGCAGCCAAGATGGGTCCGGGGAGCCCCAGCATTTT
CASSQDGSGEPQHF
>TRBV6-1|.|TRBD1|TRBJ2-7
TGTGCCAGCAGTGAATCCGGGACAGGGTCGGAAGAGCAGTACTTC
CASSESGTGSEEQYF
>TRBV4-3|.|TRBD1|TRBJ2-1
TGCGCCAGCAGCCACCACGACAGGGTCAATGAGCAGTTCTTC
CASSHHDRVNEQFF
>TRBV10-3|.|.|TRBJ2-5
TGTGCCATCAGTGAGTTGGCTAGCGAGGAAGAGACCCAGTACTTC
CAISELASEEETQYF
>TRBV7-6|.|TRBD2|TRBJ2-5
TGTGCCAGCAGCTTAGCCCGGACTAGCGGGGGGCAAGAGACCCAGTACTTC
CASSLARTSGGQETQYF
>TRBV2|.|.|TRBJ2-1
TGTGCCAGCAGTGAAGCGCTTCGTAGTTACAATGAGCAGTTCTTC
CASSEALRSYNEQFF
>TRBV27|.|TRBD1|TRBJ2-7
TGTGCCAGCATCGGGACAGCTACCTACGAGCAGTACTTC
CASIGTATYEQYF
>TRBV13|few|.|TRBJ2-1
TGTGCCAGCAGCTTAACTCTCCTAGGGGATGAGCAGTTCTTC
CASSLTLLGDEQFF
>TRBV9|few|.|TRBJ1-3
TGTGCCAGCAGCCCTGCGACGGGGGGAGAGAACACCATATATTTT
CASSPATGGENTIYF
>TRBV28|.|TRBD1|TRBJ1-5
TGTGCCAGCAGTTTAAGGCCGGCAGGGGGACAGCCCCAGCATTTT
CASSLRPAGGQPQHF
>TRBV11-2|.|.|TRBJ1-5
TGTGCCAGCAGCTTAGATAAGGGGCCAGGTAACAATCAGCCCCAGCATTTT
CASSLDKGPGNNQPQHF
>TRBV30|.|.|TRBJ2-1
TGTGCCTGGAGTGAATTTCTAGAAAATGAGCAGTTCTTC
CAWSEFLENEQFF
>TRBV9|.|.|TRBJ2-2
TGTGCCAGCAGCGTAGGGGGAGCCGGGGAGCTGTTTTTT
CASSVGGAGELFF
>TRBV27|.|TRBD2|TRBJ2-3
TGTGCCAGCAGTCAGGGACTAGCGGGGGTAGATACGCAGTATTTT
CASSQGLAGVDTQYF
>TRBV27|few|.|TRBJ2-2
TGTGCCAGCAGATACACCACCGGGGAGCTGTTTTTT
CASRYTTGELFF
>TRBV7-8|.|TRBD1|TRBJ1-3
TGTGCCAGCAGCTCCGGGACAGGGGCACGTGGAAACACCATATATTTT
CASSSGTGARGNTIYF
>TRBV7-2|.|.|TRBJ2-2
TGTGCCAGCAGCTTAGACGGTGTGAGGCGGGACACCGGGGAGCTGTTTTTT
CASSLDGVRRDTGELFF
>TRBV6-5|.|TRBD1|TRBJ1-6
TGTGCCAGCACCGTAGACAGGGGAGGTTCACCCCTCCACTTT
CASTVDRGGSPLHF
>TRBV6-6|few|.|TRBJ2-7
TGTGCCAGCAGTTTCCCGGGGACTGAGAGGAGCGAGCAGTACTTC
CASSFPGTERSEQYF
>TRBV27|.|TRBD1|TRBJ1-1
TGTGCCAGCAGTTTATCGGGGGACAGGGTTTCGAATACTGAAGCTTTCTTT
CASSLSGDRVSNTEAFF
>TRBV6-6|.|.|TRBJ2-7
TGTGCCAGCAGACTCGAAGGGGTGGGTTACGAGCAGTACTTC
CASRLEGVGYEQYF
>TRBV28|once|.|TRBJ1-4
TGTGCCAGCAGTTTGAGCGGTGAAAAACTGTTTTTT
CASSLSGEKLFF
>TRBV7-3|.|TRBD1|TRBJ1-2
TGTGCCAGCAGCCCCGGGACAGGGATCTACACCTTC
CASSPGTGIYTF
>TRBV19|few|.|TRBJ1-1
TGTGCCAGTAGTATAGGGGCGGGAATCACTGAAGCTTTCTTT
CASSIGAGITEAFF
>TRBV4-3|few|.|TRBJ1-1
TGCGCCAGCAGCCAAGATTCTTCAGGGAACACTGAAGCTTTCTTT
CASSQDSSGNTEAFF
>TRBV4-1|.|.|TRBJ2-1
TGCGCCAGCAGCCAAGGACTCAGGGGAAATGAGCAGTTCTTC
CASSQGLRGNEQFF
>TRBV6-5|.|TRBD1|TRBJ1-1
TGTGCCAGTAACCACAGGACAGGGATGAACACTGAAGCTTTCTTT
CASNHRTGMNTEAFF
>TRBV7-3|.|TRBD2|TRBJ2-3
TGTGCCAGCAGCTTAACCAGCGGGGTATCGGTCACAGATACGCAGTATTTT
CASSLTSGVSVTDTQYF
>TRBV15|.|TRBD2|TRBJ2-3
TGTGCCACCAGCAGAGATAAAAGCGGGGGGGATGGAGATACGCAGTATTTT
CATSRDKSGGDGDTQYF
>TRBV5-4|.|TRBD1|TRBJ1-2
TGTGCCAGCAGCTCAACCCCCGGACAGGGCATCTATGGCTACACCTTC
CASSSTPGQGIYGYTF